This T cell receptor beta chain emerged from a study of blood T cell repertoires in COVID-19 (dated by TCRdb to 2020 to 2022). For context, the study as a whole: Samples from collaborators originated in the United States, Italy and Spain and spanned both the acute and convalescent phases of COVID-19. The prospective study material was composed of cDNA or gDNA derived from T cells, B-cell-depleted T cells, or PBMCs. Deeply sampled blood TCRbeta repertoires from subjects exposed to, actively infected with, or recovered from COVID-19 were included in the dataset. The repertoires were released in a freely available public database meant as a resource for research on the immune response to SARS-CoV-2. Samples were obtained from the ongoing ImmuneRACE study (first 160 participants) and from about 1,300 subjects provided by 6 global collaborators. Nearly every sample came with metadata listing a de-identified subject ID, COVID-19 status, age in years and sex. Where available, HLA class I and class II types were taken from metadata supplied by the sample provider and were not determined by assay-based typing.

The immunoSEQ Assay, a bias-controlled multiplex PCR, was used to amplify TCRbeta CDR3 regions from genomic DNA. The authors' analysis ran thus. The number of nucleated cells in each sample was estimated from the amplification of reference gene primers within the assay. Sequence reads were collapsed and filtered to measure the absolute abundance of every unique TCRbeta CDR3 rearrangement. For each sample, productive Simpson clonality was calculated by taking the square root of Simpson's diversity index across productive rearrangements. Entries here come from immuneACCESS through TCRdb and include only in-frame sequences with V and J called. Some clones fail to appear in such tables; in the studies checked, an unresolved V gene covers under half of the shortfall, and the cause of the remainder is unknown. That table furnishes V, J and clone size, whereas the DNA furnished D and trimming. Here the sample has a few hundred thousand clones; approximately 85% occur a single time. The top ten constitute about 2.5% of the sample.

Including cysteine and phenylalanine, the CDR3 has 12 amino acids. The DNA shown is the 36-base CDR3, in frame from base 1. The germline V gene specifies MNHEY as CDR1 and SVGAGI as CDR2. For this clone: What antigen it recognizes has not been identified. The junction shows a germline mismatch at one end, possibly a read error.

One collaborating source in Seattle enrolled patients during active infection and followed them longitudinally through the course of disease. Collaborating institutions collected whole blood in K2EDTA tubes following their own protocols. For TCRbeta analysis, collaborators shipped samples as frozen whole blood, isolated PBMCs, or DNA extracted from either of those sample types. The full study reports these points: Clinical and demographic metadata were provided uncurated, with the amount varying by source and participant.

This TCR derives from a woman between 65 and 79 years old with COVID-19, enrolled during active disease. This chain joins TRBV6-5 to TRBJ1-1; the D gene assignment is ambiguous. The specimen was peripheral blood. In nucleotide form, the sequence is TGTGCCAGCAGTAACAACTTTGGAGACGGGAGGTTT. It encodes CASSNNFGDGRF.